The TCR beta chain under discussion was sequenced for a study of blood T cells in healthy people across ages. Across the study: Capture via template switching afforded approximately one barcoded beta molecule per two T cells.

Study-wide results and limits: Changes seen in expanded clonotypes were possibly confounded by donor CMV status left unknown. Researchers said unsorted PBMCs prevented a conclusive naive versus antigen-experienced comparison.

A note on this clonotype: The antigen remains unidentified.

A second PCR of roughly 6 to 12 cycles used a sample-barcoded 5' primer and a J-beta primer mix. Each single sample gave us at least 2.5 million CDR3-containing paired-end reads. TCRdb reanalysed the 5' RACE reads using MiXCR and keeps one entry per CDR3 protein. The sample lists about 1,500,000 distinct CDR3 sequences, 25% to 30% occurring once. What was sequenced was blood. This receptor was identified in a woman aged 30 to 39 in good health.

This chain's CDR3 is CASSPSRGAARTDTQYF. The CDR3 DNA follows: TGTGCCAGCAGCCCCTCGCGGGGGGCCGCCCGCACAGATACGCAGTATTTT. The V and J genes are TRBV9 and TRBJ2-3; 8 bases agree with TRBD2. Per the germline V gene, CDR1 is SGDLS and CDR2 is YYNGEE. V gave up 4 bases and J gave up 1 base; unmatched junction bases: 11. The CDR3 is made up of 17 amino acids.